The TCR beta chain described here comes from a study of shared clonotypes between healthy human individuals. Overall study results and limits: Sharing of clonotypes among donors was expected to vary with sequencing depth.

V lost 0 bases to trimming and J lost 5 bases; unmatched junction nucleotides: 7. The V gene's germline CDR1 is SGHNT and CDR2 YYREEE (reference sequence). The CDR3 has 15 amino acids. CD45RO-negative CD8 cells positively selected for CCR7 made up the naive population, which excluded terminally differentiated effector memory CD45RA+ cells. The assay ran at deep level. In the original workflow: ImmunoSEQ output held junction-only sequences without quality scores, so filtering differed. Sequencing was performed with immunoSEQ multiplex PCR; in TCRdb, only in-frame clones are kept and a portion is missing. Clonal size and the V and J genes are those of that table, whereas D and trimming came from the DNA. The data show about 2 million clones, with approximately 94% seen just once and 0.9% to 1.4% held by the top ten. In regard to this clone: Its antigen remains unidentified.

The genes are TRBV5-4 and TRBJ2-5, with TRBD2 identical over 7 bases. The source of this sequence is a young man in good health. The sample was naive CD8+ T cells sorted from blood. Here the CDR3 reads CASSLARGGEETQYF. In DNA form, the CDR3 reads TGTGCCAGCAGCTTGGCCCGGGGAGGGGAGGAGACCCAGTACTTC.